This T cell receptor beta chain is from a study of blood T cell repertoires in COVID-19. The V and J ends lost 3 bases and 5 bases, in that order; junction bases with no gene match: 1. CDR1 and CDR2 (germline): ENHRY, SYGVKD. The CDR3 is made up of 13 amino acids. TCRdb keeps only in-frame clones here, not all; method: immunoSEQ multiplex PCR. The table shows a few hundred thousand clones, with almost 90% occurring only once. The rearrangement uses TRBV10-3 and TRBJ2-3; 8 bases are a match to TRBD1. The sequencing input was peripheral blood. This clonotype was obtained from a woman between 55 and 75 years old with COVID-19, enrolled during active disease. The CDR3, as DNA: TGTGCCATCAGTGACAGGGGGCAAGATACGCAGTATTTT. It codes for CAISDRGQDTQYF.